The 7 T cell receptor beta chains reported below all come from one sample, sequenced in a study of brain T cells in children with intractable seizures (dated by TCRdb to about 2021). What the time point label conveys for this sample: resected brain tissue, or blood drawn just prior to surgery. The method behind the library was the immunoSEQ multiplex PCR assay. What TCRdb holds here is the immuneACCESS table cut down to in-frame rearrangements. Part of the clones is not present; checked against another copy, under half of the missing clones reflect an unresolved V gene, and the others are unexplained. Here the sample has just under 65,000 clones; roughly 95% occur a single time. The biggest ten clones account for more than 0.35% of the sample. Sequences were derived from peripheral blood, sampled at surgery. These receptors were obtained from a boy under three years old with focal cortical dysplasia and intractable seizures.

The CDR3 protein is CASSLWEGAEAFF. CDR3 coding DNA: TGTGCCAGCAGTTTGTGGGAGGGGGCTGAAGCTTTCTTT. The chain has TRBV12-3 or TRBV12-4 and TRBJ1-1, with D maybe TRBD1 (6 bases). V was clipped by 3 bases and J by 6 bases, with 11 bases between them. The CDR3 contains 13 residues.

This chain links TRBV7-6 with TRBJ2-7, with D maybe TRBD2 (6 bases). CDR1 and CDR2 from the germline V gene are SGHVS and FNYEAQ. Between the trimmed V and J ends, which lost 3 bases and 4 bases, there was a span of 10 bases. The CDR3 covers 13 residues. The CDR3 nucleotides are TGTGCCAGCAGCTTCGGGGGATTATACGAGCAGTACTTC. Residues: CASSFGGLYEQYF. Supplemented by reference TRBV7-6 and TRBJ2-7, the full variable domain reads GAGVSQSPRYKVTKRGQDVALRCDPISGHVSLYWYRQALGQGPEFLTYFNYEAQQDKSGLPNDRFSAERPEGSISTLTIQRTEQRDSAMYRCASSFGGLYEQYFGPGTRLTVT.

This chain connects TRBV11-2 to TRBJ1-4; 10 bases align to TRBD1. The germline CDR1 and CDR2 sequences are SGHAT and FQNNGV. The CDR3 consists of 16 residues. Trimming at V came to 1 base and at J to 8 bases, leaving 7 bases not matched to a gene. The CDR3 region has the DNA TGTGCCAGCAGCTTAGTTCCGGGACAGGGGCCGGAAAAACTGTTTTTT. It translates to CASSLVPGQGPEKLFF.

V is TRBV12-3 or TRBV12-4 and J is TRBJ2-7; D ambiguous. The V end lost 5 bases, the J end lost 2 bases, and 7 bases lay between the germline ends. The CDR3 runs to 12 residues. The CDR3 loop is CASSPGPYEQYF. The CDR3 nucleotides are TGTGCCAGCAGTCCCGGCCCCTACGAGCAGTACTTC.

This rearrangement joins TRBV27 to TRBJ1-2; the D gene is possibly TRBD1 (5 bases). The V gene lost 5 bases and the J gene lost 5 bases, with 12 bases spanning the gap. The CDR3 is 13 amino acids. Germline assignment: CDR1 MNHEY and CDR2 SMNVEV (reference sequence). The CDR3 coding sequence is TGTGCCAGCAGTCCGAACCGACAGTATGGCTACACCTTC. It translates to CASSPNRQYGYTF.

This chain joins TRBV5-8 and TRBJ2-3; tentative D call: TRBD2 (6 bases). Germline CDR1 reads SGHTS; CDR2 reads YDEGEE. CDR3 length: 15 residues. Trimming took 2 bases from V and 6 from J, leaving 16 bases between them. The CDR3: CASSFRVTSQDTQYF. The CDR3 bases are TGTGCCAGCAGCTTTAGGGTAACTAGCCAGGATACGCAGTATTTT.

This chain joins TRBV12-5 and TRBJ1-3; 9 bases fit TRBD1. Germline CDR1 is LGHNT and CDR2 is FRNRAP. This CDR3 comprises 16 residues. V was clipped by 1 base and J by 2 bases; unmatched bases: 3. The DNA of the CDR3 is TGTGCTAGTGGTTTGGCACAGGGGGCGGCTGGAAACACCATATATTTT. Residues: CASGLAQGAAGNTIYF.